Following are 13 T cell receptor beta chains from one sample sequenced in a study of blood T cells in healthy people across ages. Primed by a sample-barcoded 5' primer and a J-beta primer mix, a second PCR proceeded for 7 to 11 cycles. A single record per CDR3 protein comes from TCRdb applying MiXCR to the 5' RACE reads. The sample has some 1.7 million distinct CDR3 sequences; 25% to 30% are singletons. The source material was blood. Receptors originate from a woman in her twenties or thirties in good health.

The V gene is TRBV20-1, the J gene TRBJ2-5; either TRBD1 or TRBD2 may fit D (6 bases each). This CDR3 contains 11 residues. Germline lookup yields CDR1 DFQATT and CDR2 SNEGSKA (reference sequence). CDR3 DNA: TGCAGCGGGGGCTTCCAAGAGACCCAGTACTTC. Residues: CSGGFQETQYF.

The CDR3 nucleotides are TGTGCCAGCAATCAGGGAGGGTCCGGTGAGCAGTTCTTC. This gives the protein CASNQGGSGEQFF. The chain carries TRBV7-9 and TRBJ2-1, with 7 bases that match TRBD2. V trimming: 7 bases; J trimming: 9 bases; junction bases outside the gene matches: 9. CDR3 length equals 13 residues. Germline CDR1 reads SEHNR; CDR2 reads FQNEAQ (reference sequence).

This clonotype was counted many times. DNA of the CDR3: TGTGCCAGCAGCTTAGGGACAGGGAACAATCAGCCCCAGCATTTT. It codes for CASSLGTGNNQPQHF. This rearrangement joins TRBV7-9 to TRBJ1-5, with TRBD1 matching 8 bases. This CDR3 has 15 residues. Germline CDR1 reads SEHNR; CDR2 reads FQNEAQ (reference sequence). V lost 1 base to trimming and J lost 3 bases; unmatched junction nucleotides: 2. Combining the CDR3 with reference TRBV7-9 and TRBJ1-5 gives the whole variable domain DTGVSQNPRHKITKRGQNVTFRCDPISEHNRLYWYRQTLGQGPEFLTYFQNEAQLEKSRLLSDRFSAERPKGSFSTLEIQRTEQGDSAMYLCASSLGTGNNQPQHFGDGTRLSIL.

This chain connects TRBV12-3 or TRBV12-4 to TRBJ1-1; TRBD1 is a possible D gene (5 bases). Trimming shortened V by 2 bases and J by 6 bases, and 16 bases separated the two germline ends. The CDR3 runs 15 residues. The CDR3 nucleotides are TGTGCCAGCAGTTTATCTCGGTGGGGCGGGCCTGAAGCTTTCTTT. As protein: CASSLSRWGGPEAFF.

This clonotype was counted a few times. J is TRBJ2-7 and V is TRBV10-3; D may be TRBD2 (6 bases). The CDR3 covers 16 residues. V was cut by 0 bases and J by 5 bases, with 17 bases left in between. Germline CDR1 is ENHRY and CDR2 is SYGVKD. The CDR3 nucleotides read TGTGCCATCAGTGAGTCGACCGGGACTTCCGTAAACGAGCAGTACTTC. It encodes CAISESTGTSVNEQYF.

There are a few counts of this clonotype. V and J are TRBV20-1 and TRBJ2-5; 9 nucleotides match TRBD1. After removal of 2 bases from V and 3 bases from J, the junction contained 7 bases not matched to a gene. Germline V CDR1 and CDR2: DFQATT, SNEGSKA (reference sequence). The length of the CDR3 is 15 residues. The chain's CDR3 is CSARTAGQGEETQYF. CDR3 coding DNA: TGCAGTGCTAGAACAGCGGGACAGGGTGAAGAGACCCAGTACTTC.

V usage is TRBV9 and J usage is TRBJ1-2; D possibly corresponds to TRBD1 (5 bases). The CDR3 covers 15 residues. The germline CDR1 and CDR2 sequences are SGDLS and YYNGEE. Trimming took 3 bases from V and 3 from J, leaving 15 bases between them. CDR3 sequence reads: CASSAGRDAHYGYTF. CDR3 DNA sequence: TGTGCCAGCAGCGCGGGACGGGACGCCCACTATGGCTACACCTTC.

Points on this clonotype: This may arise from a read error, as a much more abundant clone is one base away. The CDR3: CASSLAELAAYEQFF. The DNA for the CDR3 is TGTGCCAGCAGCTTAGCTGAGCTAGCGGCCTACGAGCAGTTCTTC. The chain joins TRBV7-8 to TRBJ2-1; 7 bases match TRBD2. The CDR3 length is 15 residues. CDR1 is SGHVS, CDR2 FQNEAQ, per germline. V lost 0 bases and J lost 10; bases outside the gene matches: 9.

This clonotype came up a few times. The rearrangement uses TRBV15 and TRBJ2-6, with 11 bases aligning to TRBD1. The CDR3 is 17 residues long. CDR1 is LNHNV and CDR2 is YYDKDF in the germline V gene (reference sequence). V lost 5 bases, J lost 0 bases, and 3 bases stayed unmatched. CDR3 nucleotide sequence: TGTGCCACCAGCCGGGGACAGGGGGTCTCTGGGGCCAACGTCCTGACTTTC. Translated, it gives CATSRGQGVSGANVLTF.

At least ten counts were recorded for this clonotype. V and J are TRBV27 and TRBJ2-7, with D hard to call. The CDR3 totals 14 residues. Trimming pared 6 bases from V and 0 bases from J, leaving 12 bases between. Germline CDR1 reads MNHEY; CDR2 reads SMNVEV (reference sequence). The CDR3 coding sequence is TGTGCCAGCAGCTTAGCCAGGAACTCCTACGAGCAGTACTTC. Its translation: CASSLARNSYEQYF.

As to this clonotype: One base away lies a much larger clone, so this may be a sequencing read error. The CDR3 sequence is CSASVFGGREYGQYF. As DNA, the CDR3 is TGCAGTGCTAGTGTGTTCGGGGGGCGCGAGTACGGGCAGTACTTC. The V call is TRBV20-1, the J call TRBJ2-7; TRBD2 is a possible D gene (7 bases). The CDR3 has 15 residues. The germline V gene has CDR1 DFQATT and CDR2 SNEGSKA (reference sequence).

The CDR3 DNA sequence: TGTGCCAGCAGTCGTACTAGCGGGTTCCAAGAGACCCAGTACTTC. It specifies CASSRTSGFQETQYF. The chain is built from TRBV12-3 or TRBV12-4 and TRBJ2-5; 9 nucleotides agree with TRBD2. There are 15 residues in the CDR3. With 5 bases clipped from V and 1 base from J, the junction kept 5 bases outside the gene matches.

Here the CDR3 DNA reads TGCGCCAGCAGCTTAGGGACGGAAATTAACTATGGCTACACCTTC. Translation: CASSLGTEINYGYTF. The chain combines TRBV5-1 with TRBJ1-2; D perhaps matches TRBD1 (5 bases). Germline V CDR1 and CDR2: SGHRS, YFSETQ. The V end was cut by 2 bases, the J end by 1 base, with 12 bases between. The CDR3 loop spans 15 amino acids.